Sequencing of this T cell receptor (beta chain) was carried out in a study of cytomegalovirus exposure and HLA in healthy donors. Findings and limits, study-wide: Reportedly, fewer N-insertions than the approximately 700-donor mean appeared in an Asian-associated ancestry cluster in a later analysis. In a later analysis, DRB1 alleles had the most associated TCRs; HLA-C alleles the fewest.

Primers: 60 Vbeta forward and 13 Jbeta reverse. Using immunoSEQ multiplex PCR, the repertoire was profiled, and TCRdb retains in-frame clones only, with some absent. The top ten hold more than 0.95% of the sample, which has more than 110,000 clones, almost 80% seen once. Remarks on this clone: The antigen remains unidentified. Its ends do not fully match the called genes, so a read error is possible. Other DNA sequences of this sample code for an identical CDR3.

Healthy bone marrow donors supplied every sample. Each donor was nominally healthy when sampled (though unrecorded immune exposures were likely). Germline CDR1 is MNHEY and CDR2 is SVGAGI. There are 13 residues in the CDR3. The chain recombines TRBV6-5 with TRBJ2-7; perhaps TRBD1 as D (5 bases). The sequenced sample was PBMCs. This receptor was obtained from a man aged 18 to 30 in good health and CMV-seronegative. CDR3 sequence: CASSYRQGNEQYF. In DNA form, the CDR3 reads TGTGCTAGCAGTTATAGGCAGGGTAACGAGCAGTACTTC.